The TCR beta chain described here comes from a study of shared clonotypes between healthy human individuals. The repertoire was sequenced with immunoSEQ multiplex PCR; TCRdb's copy has only in-frame clones and lacks some. In the table there are 400,000 to 550,000 clones, 79% of which are singletons. The length of the CDR3 is 16 residues. The V gene lost 1 base and the J gene lost 2 bases, with 14 bases spanning the gap. The germline V gene encodes CDR1 MGHRA and CDR2 YSYEKL. The sequence came from a woman aged 40-49 years in good health. Some clones in this sample may be carry-over from other donors' samples. The sequenced sample consisted of PBMCs. The chain combines TRBV4-1 with TRBJ1-2; D might be TRBD1 (6 bases). The CDR3 spells CASSQGIGQKNYGYTF. The CDR3 bases are TGCGCCAGCAGCCAAGGGATAGGACAGAAAAACTATGGCTACACCTTC.